Listed below are T cell receptor beta chains from one sample, sequenced in a study of T-cell reconstitution after alpha-beta-depleted transplantation in children. TCRdb itself ran the PCR reads through MiXCR, one entry per CDR3 protein. The table includes more than 400,000 distinct CDR3 sequences, about 10% detected once. This sample comprised PBMCs, mostly from graft donor cells, obtained 180 days after TCRalphabeta/CD19-depleted stem cell transplant. These receptors were collected from a female patient aged 2-9 years who had a stem cell transplant for aplastic anemia, so the T cells may come from the graft donor. Each CDR3 is given with its conserved first and last residue. D genes are given only for firm matches. Rows may omit the clone size; those that give it use once, few, many or a size class.

abundance | j_gene | d_gene | v_gene | CDR3nt | CDR3aa
. | TRBJ1-1 | TRBD1 | TRBV25-1 | TGTGCCAGCAGTGCGCTGGACAGGGGGAACACTGAAGCTTTCTTT | CASSALDRGNTEAFF
. | TRBJ2-7 | . | TRBV7-9 | TGTGCCAGCAGCTTAGGGTGGTCCGACAGACTTTCCTACGAGCATTACTTC | CASSLGWSDRLSYEHYF
few | TRBJ2-5 | . | TRBV28 | TGTGCCAGCAGTTTCGGACACTTCGGGGAGACCCAGTACTTC | CASSFGHFGETQYF
many | TRBJ2-5 | TRBD1 | TRBV5-1 | TGCGCCAGCAGCCACAGGGGAGCAGAGACCCAGTACTTC | CASSHRGAETQYF
few | TRBJ2-1 | TRBD2 | TRBV20-1 | TGCAGTGCTAGAGATTGGACTAGCGGGAGGCCCAGCTCCTACAATGAGCAGTTCTTC | CSARDWTSGRPSSYNEQFF
. | TRBJ1-1 | TRBD1 | TRBV20-1 | TGCAGTGCTAGACCCCTGGGACAGCCTCCCGACACTGAAGCTTTCTTT | CSARPLGQPPDTEAFF
. | TRBJ1-1 | . | TRBV5-6 | TGTGCCAGCAGCTTGGACGCCAGAGCGAGCACTGAAGCTTTCTTT | CASSLDARASTEAFF
few | TRBJ2-5 | . | TRBV7-9 | TGTGCCAGCAGCTCGTCGCTCGGCAGCCAAGAGACCCAGTACTTC | CASSSSLGSQETQYF
few | TRBJ1-4 | . | TRBV15 | TGTGCCACCAGACCCCAGGGAGAGGGAAAACTGTTTTTT | CATRPQGEGKLFF
few | TRBJ2-1 | . | TRBV28 | TGTGCCAGCAGTTCACCTCGGTCCTACAATGAGCAGTTCTTC | CASSSPRSYNEQFF
. | TRBJ2-1 | TRBD2 | TRBV24-1 | TGTGCCACCAGTCTCCCGGGACTAGCGGGGAACAATGAGCAGTTCTTC | CATSLPGLAGNNEQFF
. | TRBJ1-6 | . | TRBV7-2 | TGTGCCAGCAGCTTATCAGGGAATAATTCACCCCTCCACTTT | CASSLSGNNSPLHF
. | TRBJ2-1 | . | TRBV25-1 | TGTGCCAGCAGTAACCGGGACTGGGGGGCGGATGAGCAGTTCTTC | CASSNRDWGADEQFF
. | TRBJ2-1 | TRBD2 | TRBV7-9 | TGTGCCAGCAGCTTTGGGACTAGCACAGGGGATGAGCAGTTGTTC | CASSFGTSTGDEQLF
many | TRBJ1-6 | . | TRBV5-5 | TGTGCCAGCAGTGGGGGACTCTCCTCCTATAATTCACCCCTCCACTTT | CASSGGLSSYNSPLHF
many | TRBJ2-1 | TRBD2 | TRBV12-3/TRBV12-4 | TGTGCCAGCAGCAAAGCGGGACCCTACAATGAGCAGTTCTTC | CASSKAGPYNEQFF
. | TRBJ1-6 | . | TRBV2 | TGTGCCGTAGGACCGCTGGACTATAATTCACCCCTCCACTTT | CAVGPLDYNSPLHF
few | TRBJ2-1 | TRBD1 | TRBV7-2 | TGTGCCAGCAGCTTAACCCTGGGACAGCCCAAGCAGTTCTTC | CASSLTLGQPKQFF
few | TRBJ2-1 | TRBD2 | TRBV28 | TGTGCCAGCAGTTTACCTCTCCTAGCGGGAGGTTGGTACAATGAGCAGTTCTTC | CASSLPLLAGGWYNEQFF
few | TRBJ1-2 | . | TRBV15 | TGTGCCACCAGCAGAGATCTAGTGGGAGGGGACACCTTC | CATSRDLVGGDTF
few | TRBJ2-1 | . | TRBV6-2/TRBV6-3 | TGTGCCAGCATTCGAGGGGTGATCTACAATGAGCAGTTCTTC | CASIRGVIYNEQFF
. | TRBJ2-5 | . | TRBV18 | TGTGCCAGCTCTTCCGGGGCTGCGAGGGGAGAGACCCAGTACTTC | CASSSGAARGETQYF
. | TRBJ2-3 | . | TRBV7-2 | TGTGCCAGCAGCTATCGAGTCCCAGGGACTCCTGCAGATACGCAGTATTTT | CASSYRVPGTPADTQYF
. | TRBJ2-4 | . | TRBV6-2/TRBV6-3 | TGTGCCAGCAGTCCCGGACAGCCGGGGAACATTCAGTACTTC | CASSPGQPGNIQYF
few | TRBJ2-4 | TRBD1 | TRBV28 | TGTGCCAGCAGTTTGCCCGGGACAGGCGGAAAAAACATTCAGTACTTC | CASSLPGTGGKNIQYF
. | TRBJ2-1 | . | TRBV7-2 | TGTGCCAGCAGCTTAGTAACAGGCCTCTACAATGAGCAGTTCTTC | CASSLVTGLYNEQFF
. | TRBJ1-5 | TRBD1 | TRBV29-1 | TGCAGCGTTGGCGAGGGGGCCGGGCAGCCCCAGCATTTT | CSVGEGAGQPQHF
. | TRBJ2-7 | TRBD2 | TRBV5-1 | TGCGCCAGCAGCTTGGAGCGGGGCCAGGGTCACTACGAGCAGTACTTC | CASSLERGQGHYEQYF
. | TRBJ2-3 | TRBD2 | TRBV7-9 | TGTGCCAGCAGCCCTACCTTAGCGGGAGCAGGAGATACGCAGTATTTT | CASSPTLAGAGDTQYF
. | TRBJ2-7 | TRBD1 | TRBV7-3 | TGTGCCGGGGCAGGGACAGAGACCTACGAGCAGTACTTC | CAGAGTETYEQYF
few | TRBJ2-7 | TRBD1 | TRBV18 | TGTGCCAGCTCACGTGAACCGGGACAGGGGGCTAACGAGCAGTACTTC | CASSREPGQGANEQYF
few | TRBJ1-3 | TRBD1 | TRBV29-1 | TGCAGCGTCCGGACAGGGATAGGAAACACCATATATTTT | CSVRTGIGNTIYF
few | TRBJ2-7 | TRBD2 | TRBV28 | TGTGCCAGCAGCCAATCCGGGGAGGGCTACGAGCAGTACTTC | CASSQSGEGYEQYF
many | TRBJ2-1 | . | TRBV3-1 | TGTGCCAGCAGCCAAGCGGCCCCGAGGGGCAATGAGCAGTTCTTC | CASSQAAPRGNEQFF
. | TRBJ2-3 | . | TRBV21-1 | TGTGCCAGCAGCAAGGGACAGGTCACAGATACGCAGTATTTT | CASSKGQVTDTQYF
many | TRBJ2-1 | . | TRBV12-3/TRBV12-4 | TGTGCCAGCAGTCCCCCTGGACAGTTAAGCTCCTACAATGAGCAGTTCTTC | CASSPPGQLSSYNEQFF
few | TRBJ1-1 | . | TRBV20-1 | TGCAGTGCTAGCCGAGGACAGGCTTTCTTT | CSASRGQAFF
many | TRBJ2-7 | . | TRBV6-5 | TGTGCCAGCAGTTACTCGTGGAGTACCTACGAGCAGTACTTC | CASSYSWSTYEQYF
. | TRBJ2-7 | TRBD1 | TRBV6-5 | TGTGCCAGCAGTTACTCATCCGGGAGCTCCGGGACAGGGACCTACGAGCAGTACTTC | CASSYSSGSSGTGTYEQYF
few | TRBJ1-1 | TRBD1 | TRBV20-1 | TGCAGTGCTAGAACCCAGGGGGCGGAAGCTTTCTTT | CSARTQGAEAFF
. | TRBJ1-5 | TRBD1 | TRBV28 | TGTGCCAGCAGCTTGGTGACAGGGAGGAATCAGCCCCAGCATTTT | CASSLVTGRNQPQHF
. | TRBJ1-5 | TRBD1 | TRBV5-6 | TGTGCCAGCAGCGCCCGGGGACAGGGGACCCAGCCCCAGCATTTT | CASSARGQGTQPQHF
few | TRBJ1-2 | . | TRBV29-1 | TGCAGCGTCGCCGAGGACCTGGGACCTACTCGACGTGGCTACACCTTC | CSVAEDLGPTRRGYTF
few | TRBJ1-2 | . | TRBV15 | TGTGCCACCAGCATCCTACACGGGGATAACTATGGCTACACCTTC | CATSILHGDNYGYTF